The 7 T cell receptor beta chains given below trace back to one sample, sequenced in a study of identifying expanded T cells in peripheral blood. Profiling relied on immunoSEQ multiplex PCR, and the TCRdb table lists in-frame clones only, not all of them. Here the sample spans some 95,000 clones, approximately 91% being singletons. Sequencing used blood. The receptors shown here come from a person between 18 and 69 years old in good health.

The rearrangement joins TRBV7-9 to TRBJ2-1; TRBD1 is a possible D gene (6 bases). Trimming shortened V by 5 bases and J by 6 bases, and 20 bases separated the two germline ends. Germline V gives CDR1 SEHNR, CDR2 FQNEAQ (reference sequence). CDR3 length equals 16 residues. The CDR3 DNA sequence: TGTGCCAGCAGCCGGACGACAGGATCCCCTTTCAATGAGCAGTTCTTC. Amino acid sequence: CASSRTTGSPFNEQFF.

The chain links TRBV27 to TRBJ2-3; 8 nucleotides line up with TRBD1. With 1 base clipped from V and 3 bases from J, the junction kept 0 bases outside the gene matches. Germline CDR1 reads MNHEY; CDR2 reads SMNVEV (reference sequence). CDR3 size: 14 residues. CDR3 sequence reads: CASSLWTGTDTQYF. The CDR3 bases are TGTGCCAGCAGTTTATGGACAGGGACAGATACGCAGTATTTT.

The chain is built from TRBV5-1 and TRBJ2-3, with 9 bases fitting TRBD2. Trimming took 0 bases from V and 4 from J; bases not matched to a gene: 6. The CDR3 contains 16 residues. CDR1 is SGHRS, CDR2 YFSETQ, per germline. CDR3 loop: CASSLGLAESADTQYF. CDR3 nucleotides: TGCGCCAGCAGCTTGGGACTAGCGGAGTCCGCAGATACGCAGTATTTT.

The rearrangement uses TRBV6-1 and TRBJ2-1; 8 bases agree with TRBD1. Germline lookup yields CDR1 MNHNS and CDR2 SASEGT. This CDR3 is built from 14 residues. V dropped 6 bases and J dropped 3; count of bases not matched to a gene: 4. The CDR3 region has the DNA TGTGCCAGCAGGCAGGGGGCGATCTACAATGAGCAGTTCTTC. Its translation: CASRQGAIYNEQFF.

The chain carries TRBV7-3 and TRBJ2-7; maybe TRBD2 (6 bases). The germline V gene has CDR1 SGHTA and CDR2 FQGTGA. CDR3 length: 15 residues. The V end was cut by 5 bases, the J end by 0 bases, with 14 bases between. The CDR3 DNA reads TGTGCCAGCAGCGAACTAGCTAAGGGCTCCTACGAGCAGTACTTC. Translation: CASSELAKGSYEQYF.

The V gene is TRBV6-6, the J gene TRBJ2-7, with 10 bases identical to TRBD1. Germline CDR1 and CDR2: MNHNY and SVGAGI (reference sequence). This CDR3 region has 13 residues. V dropped 6 bases and J dropped 5; count of bases not matched to a gene: 4. The CDR3 region is CASSLDRGDEQYF. CDR3 DNA sequence: TGTGCCAGCAGCCTGGACAGGGGGGACGAGCAGTACTTC.

J is TRBJ2-5 and V is TRBV9, with 8 bases fitting TRBD2. Germline CDR1 is SGDLS and CDR2 is YYNGEE. V lost 0 bases to trimming and J lost 5 bases; unmatched junction nucleotides: 3. This CDR3 has 14 residues. The CDR3 region has the DNA TGTGCCAGCAGCGTAGAGGGCGGGAGGGAGACCCAGTACTTC. Its protein is CASSVEGGRETQYF.